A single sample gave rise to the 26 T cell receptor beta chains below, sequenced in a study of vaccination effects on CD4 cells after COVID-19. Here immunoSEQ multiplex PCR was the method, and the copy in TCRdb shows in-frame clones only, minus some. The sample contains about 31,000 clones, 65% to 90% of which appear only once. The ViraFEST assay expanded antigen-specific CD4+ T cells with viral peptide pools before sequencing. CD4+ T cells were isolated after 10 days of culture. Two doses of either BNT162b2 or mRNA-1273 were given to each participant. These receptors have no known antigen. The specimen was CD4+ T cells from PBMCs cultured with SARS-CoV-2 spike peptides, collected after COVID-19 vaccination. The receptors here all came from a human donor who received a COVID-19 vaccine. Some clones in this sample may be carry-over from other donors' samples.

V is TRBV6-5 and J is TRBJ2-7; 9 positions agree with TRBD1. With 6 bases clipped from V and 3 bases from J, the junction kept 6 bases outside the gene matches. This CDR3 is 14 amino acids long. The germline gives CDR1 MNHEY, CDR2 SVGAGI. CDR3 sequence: CASSLRQGVYEQYF. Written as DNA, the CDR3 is TGTGCCAGCAGCCTAAGACAGGGGGTCTACGAGCAGTACTTC.

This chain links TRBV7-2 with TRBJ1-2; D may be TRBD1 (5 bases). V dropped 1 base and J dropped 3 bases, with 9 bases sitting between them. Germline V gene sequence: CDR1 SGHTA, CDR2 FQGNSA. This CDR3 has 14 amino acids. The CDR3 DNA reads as TGTGCCAGCAGCTTAGGCCCAGGGTACTATGGCTACACCTTC. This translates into CASSLGPGYYGYTF.

The CDR3 DNA reads TGTGCCAGCAGTTACTTTGGGAACACTGAAGCTTTCTTT. Protein: CASSYFGNTEAFF. The V call is TRBV6-5, the J call TRBJ1-1; D is unresolved. The CDR3 sequence is 13 residues long. Between the trimmed V and J ends, which lost 1 base and 1 base, there was a span of 4 bases. Per the germline V gene, CDR1 is MNHEY and CDR2 is SVGAGI.

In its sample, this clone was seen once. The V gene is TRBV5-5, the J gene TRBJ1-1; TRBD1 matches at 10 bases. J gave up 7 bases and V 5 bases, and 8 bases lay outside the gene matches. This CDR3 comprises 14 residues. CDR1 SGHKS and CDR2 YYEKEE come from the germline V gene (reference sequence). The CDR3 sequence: CASSRTGGAFEAFF. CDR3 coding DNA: TGTGCCAGCAGTCGGACAGGGGGTGCCTTTGAAGCTTTCTTT.

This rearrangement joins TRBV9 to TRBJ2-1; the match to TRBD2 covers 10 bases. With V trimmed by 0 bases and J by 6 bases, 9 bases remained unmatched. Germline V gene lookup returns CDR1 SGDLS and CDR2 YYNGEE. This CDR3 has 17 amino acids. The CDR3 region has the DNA TGTGCCAGCAGCGTAGGCCCCCTAGCGGGGGCCCCCAATGAGCAGTTCTTC. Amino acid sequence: CASSVGPLAGAPNEQFF.

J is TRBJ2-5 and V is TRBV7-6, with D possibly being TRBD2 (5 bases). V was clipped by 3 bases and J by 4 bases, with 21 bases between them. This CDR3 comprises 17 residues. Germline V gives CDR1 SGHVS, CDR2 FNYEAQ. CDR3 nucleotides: TGTGCCAGCAGCTTCGAGCCCTACTACGGGGTGCGAGAGACCCAGTACTTC. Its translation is CASSFEPYYGVRETQYF.

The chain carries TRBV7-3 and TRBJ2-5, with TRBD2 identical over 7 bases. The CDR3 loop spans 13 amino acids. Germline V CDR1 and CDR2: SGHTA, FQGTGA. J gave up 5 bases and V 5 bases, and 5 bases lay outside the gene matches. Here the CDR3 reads CASSQAGRETQYF. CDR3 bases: TGTGCCAGCAGCCAAGCGGGGAGGGAGACCCAGTACTTC.

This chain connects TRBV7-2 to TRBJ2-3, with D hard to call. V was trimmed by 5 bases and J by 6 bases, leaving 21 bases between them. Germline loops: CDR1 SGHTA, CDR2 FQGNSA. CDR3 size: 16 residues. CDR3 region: CASSRLKGPTGDTQYF. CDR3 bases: TGTGCCAGCAGCCGTTTGAAGGGCCCAACTGGCGATACGCAGTATTTT.

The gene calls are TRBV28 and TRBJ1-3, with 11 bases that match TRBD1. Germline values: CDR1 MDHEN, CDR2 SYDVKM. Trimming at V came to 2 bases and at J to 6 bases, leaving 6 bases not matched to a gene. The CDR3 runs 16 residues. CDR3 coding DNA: TGTGCCAGCAGTTTAGGGACAGGGGGGGCAAAAAACACCATATATTTT. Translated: CASSLGTGGAKNTIYF.

CDR3 residues: CASSPSGGATDTQYF. DNA for the CDR3: TGCGCCAGCAGCCCTAGCGGGGGAGCCACAGATACGCAGTATTTT. The chain combines TRBV5-1 with TRBJ2-3, with 10 bases identical to TRBD2. CDR1 and CDR2 (germline): SGHRS, YFSETQ. This CDR3 contains 15 residues. J lost 2 bases, V lost 4 bases, and 4 bases had no gene match. The whole variable domain, filled in from reference TRBV5-1 and TRBJ2-3, reads KAGVTQTPRYLIKTRGQQVTLSCSPISGHRSVSWYQQTPGQGLQFLFEYFSETQRNKGNFPGRFSGRQFSNSRSEMNVSTLELGDSALYLCASSPSGGATDTQYFGPGTRLTVL.

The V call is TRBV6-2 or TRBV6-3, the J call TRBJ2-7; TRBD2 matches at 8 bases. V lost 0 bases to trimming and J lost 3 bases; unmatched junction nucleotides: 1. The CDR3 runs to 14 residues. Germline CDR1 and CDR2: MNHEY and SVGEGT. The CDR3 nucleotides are TGTGCCAGCAGTTACTCTAGCGGGGTCTACGAGCAGTACGTC. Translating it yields CASSYSSGVYEQYV.

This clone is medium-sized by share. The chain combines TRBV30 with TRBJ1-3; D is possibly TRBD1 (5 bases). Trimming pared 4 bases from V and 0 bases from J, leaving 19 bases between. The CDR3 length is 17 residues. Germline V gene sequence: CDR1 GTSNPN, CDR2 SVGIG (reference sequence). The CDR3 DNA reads TGTGCCTGGAAATTCGGGGCCATAATGAGCTCTGGAAACACCATATATTTT. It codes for CAWKFGAIMSSGNTIYF. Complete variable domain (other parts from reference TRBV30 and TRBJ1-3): SQTIHQWPATLVQPVGSPLSLECTVEGTSNPNLYWYRQAAGRGLQLLFYSVGIGQISSEVPQNLSASRPQDRQFILSSKKLLLSDSGFYLCAWKFGAIMSSGNTIYFGEGSWLTVV.

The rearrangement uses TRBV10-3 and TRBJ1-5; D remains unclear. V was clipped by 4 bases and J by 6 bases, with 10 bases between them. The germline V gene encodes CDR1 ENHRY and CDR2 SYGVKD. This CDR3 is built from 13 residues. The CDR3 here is CAISAYEGQPQHF. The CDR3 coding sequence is TGTGCCATCAGTGCGTACGAGGGTCAGCCCCAGCATTTT.

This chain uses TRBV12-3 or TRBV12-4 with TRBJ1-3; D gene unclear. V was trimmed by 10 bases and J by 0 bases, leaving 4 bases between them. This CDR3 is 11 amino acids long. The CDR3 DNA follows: TGTGCCACCTCCTCTGGAAACACCATATATTTT. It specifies CATSSGNTIYF.

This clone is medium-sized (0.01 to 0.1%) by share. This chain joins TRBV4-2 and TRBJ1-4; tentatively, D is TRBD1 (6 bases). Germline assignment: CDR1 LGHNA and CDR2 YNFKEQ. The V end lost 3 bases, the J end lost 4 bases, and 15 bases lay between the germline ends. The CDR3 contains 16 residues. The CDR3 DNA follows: TGTGCCAGCAGCCAGGGGACGACAGGCTATAATGAAAAACTGTTTTTT. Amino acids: CASSQGTTGYNEKLFF.

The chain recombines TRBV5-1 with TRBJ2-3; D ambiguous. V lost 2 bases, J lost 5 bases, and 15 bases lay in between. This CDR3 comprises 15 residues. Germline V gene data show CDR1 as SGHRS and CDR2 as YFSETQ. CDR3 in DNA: TGCGCCAGCAGCTTTAACTCAGCGACGGGAGATACGCAGTATTTT. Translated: CASSFNSATGDTQYF.

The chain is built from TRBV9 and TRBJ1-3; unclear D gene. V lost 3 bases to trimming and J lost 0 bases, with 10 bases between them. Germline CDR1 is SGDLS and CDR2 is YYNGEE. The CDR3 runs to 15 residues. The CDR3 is CASSGQTLSGNTIYF. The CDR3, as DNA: TGTGCCAGCAGCGGCCAGACGCTCTCTGGAAACACCATATATTTT.

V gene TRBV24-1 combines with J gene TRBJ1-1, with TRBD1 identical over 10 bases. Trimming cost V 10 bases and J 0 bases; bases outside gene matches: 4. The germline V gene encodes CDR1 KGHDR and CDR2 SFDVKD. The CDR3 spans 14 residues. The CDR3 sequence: CATRDRGLNTEAFF. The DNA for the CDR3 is TGTGCCACTAGGGACAGGGGTTTGAACACTGAAGCTTTCTTT.

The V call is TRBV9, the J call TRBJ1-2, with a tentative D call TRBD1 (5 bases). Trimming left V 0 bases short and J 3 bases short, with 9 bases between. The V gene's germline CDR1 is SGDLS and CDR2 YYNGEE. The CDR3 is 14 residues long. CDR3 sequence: CASSVAGTHYGYTF. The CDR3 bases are TGTGCCAGCAGCGTAGCGGGGACTCACTATGGCTACACCTTC.

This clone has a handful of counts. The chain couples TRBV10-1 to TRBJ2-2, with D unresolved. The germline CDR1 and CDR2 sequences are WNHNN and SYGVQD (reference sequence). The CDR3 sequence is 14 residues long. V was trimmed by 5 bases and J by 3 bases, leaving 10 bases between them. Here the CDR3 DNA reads TGCGCCAGCAGTCGGTACAAAGACACCGGGGAGCTGTTTTTT. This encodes CASSRYKDTGELFF.

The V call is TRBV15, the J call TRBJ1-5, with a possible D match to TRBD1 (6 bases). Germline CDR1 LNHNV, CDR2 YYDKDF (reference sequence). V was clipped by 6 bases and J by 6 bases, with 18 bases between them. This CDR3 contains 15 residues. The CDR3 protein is CATRVEGVGRQPQHF. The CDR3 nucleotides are TGTGCCACCAGGGTGGAGGGGGTTGGTCGTCAGCCCCAGCATTTT.

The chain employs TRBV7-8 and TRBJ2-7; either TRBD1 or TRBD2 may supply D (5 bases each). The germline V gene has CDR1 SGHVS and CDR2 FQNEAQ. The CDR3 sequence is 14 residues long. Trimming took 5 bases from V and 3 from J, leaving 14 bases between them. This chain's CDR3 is CASSGRGLLYEQYV. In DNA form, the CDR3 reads TGTGCCAGCAGCGGACGGGGCCTCCTCTACGAGCAGTACGTC.

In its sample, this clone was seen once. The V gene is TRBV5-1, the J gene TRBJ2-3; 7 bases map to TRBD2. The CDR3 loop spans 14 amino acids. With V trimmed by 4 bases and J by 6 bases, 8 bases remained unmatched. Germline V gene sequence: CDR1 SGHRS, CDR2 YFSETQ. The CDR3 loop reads CASSLGLVEDTQYF. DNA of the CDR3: TGCGCCAGCAGCCTAGGACTAGTTGAGGATACGCAGTATTTT.

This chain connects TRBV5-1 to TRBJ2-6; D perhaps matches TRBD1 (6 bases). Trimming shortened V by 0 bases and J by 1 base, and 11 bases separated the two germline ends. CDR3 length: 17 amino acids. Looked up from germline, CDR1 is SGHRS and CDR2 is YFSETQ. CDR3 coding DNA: TGCGCCAGCAGCTTGGACAGGGTTAAATCTGGGGCCAACGTCCTGACTTTC. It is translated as CASSLDRVKSGANVLTF.

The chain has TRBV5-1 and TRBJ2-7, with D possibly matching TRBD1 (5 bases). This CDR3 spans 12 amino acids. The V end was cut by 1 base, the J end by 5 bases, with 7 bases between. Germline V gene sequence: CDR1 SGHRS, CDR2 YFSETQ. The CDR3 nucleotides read TGCGCCAGCAGCTTGACAGGAAACGAGCAGTACGTC. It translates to CASSLTGNEQYV.

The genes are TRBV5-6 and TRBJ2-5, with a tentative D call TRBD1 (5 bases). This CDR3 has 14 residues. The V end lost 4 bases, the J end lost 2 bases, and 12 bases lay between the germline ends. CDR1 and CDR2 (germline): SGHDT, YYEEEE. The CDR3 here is CASSQTVVQETQYF. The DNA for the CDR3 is TGTGCCAGCAGCCAGACAGTAGTTCAAGAGACCCAGTACTTC.